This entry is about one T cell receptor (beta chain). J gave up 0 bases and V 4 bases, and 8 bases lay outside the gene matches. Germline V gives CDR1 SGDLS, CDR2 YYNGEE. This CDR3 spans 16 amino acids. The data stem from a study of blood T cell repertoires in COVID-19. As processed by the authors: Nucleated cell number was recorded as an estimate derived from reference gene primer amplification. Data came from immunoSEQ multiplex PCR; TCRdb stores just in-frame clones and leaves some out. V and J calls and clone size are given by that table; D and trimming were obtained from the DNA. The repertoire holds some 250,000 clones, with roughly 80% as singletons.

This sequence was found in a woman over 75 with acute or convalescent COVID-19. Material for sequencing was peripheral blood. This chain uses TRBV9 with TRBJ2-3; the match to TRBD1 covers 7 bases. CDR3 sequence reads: CASSTTDRSSTDTQYF. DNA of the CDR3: TGTGCCAGCAGCACGACGGACAGGTCTAGCACAGATACGCAGTATTTT.